The 31 T cell receptor beta chains listed next were all sequenced from one sample in a study of control samples from healthy donors and cancer patients. The repertoire was sequenced with immunoSEQ multiplex PCR; TCRdb's copy has only in-frame clones and lacks some. The sample includes 150,000 to 200,000 clones, 90% to 95% of them seen just once. The sequencing input was blood. The receptors here all came from a man between 18 and 29 years old in good health.

The rearrangement joins TRBV6-6 to TRBJ2-7; D might be TRBD2 (5 bases). The CDR3 contains 11 residues. Trimming took off 10 bases at V and 7 bases at J, with 14 bases between the two ends. Looked up from germline, CDR1 is MNHNY and CDR2 is SVGAGI (reference sequence). Here the CDR3 DNA reads TGTGCCACCTCGGGATGGGAAGAGCAGTACTTC. Amino acid sequence: CATSGWEEQYF.

This chain joins TRBV7-8 and TRBJ2-7; tentative D call: TRBD1 (6 bases). This CDR3 has 14 residues. V gave up 1 base and J gave up 6 bases, with 13 bases separating them. The V gene's germline CDR1 is SGHVS and CDR2 FQNEAQ. The CDR3 DNA reads TGTGCCAGCAGCTTAGTTACAGGGAACTCCGAGCAGTACTTC. It translates to CASSLVTGNSEQYF. Full variable domain (missing parts from reference TRBV7-8 and TRBJ2-7): GAGVSQSPRYKVAKRGQDVALRCDPISGHVSLFWYQQALGQGPEFLTYFQNEAQLDKSGLPSDRFFAERPEGSVSTLKIQRTQQEDSAVYLCASSLVTGNSEQYFGPGTRLTVT.

The rearrangement joins TRBV7-3 to TRBJ2-2; D unclear. Germline CDR1 SGHTA, CDR2 FQGTGA. The CDR3 is 14 amino acids. V was pared by 4 bases and J by 4 bases, with 10 bases between. The CDR3 nucleotides read TGTGCCAGCAGCTCCCGGCCGGGCACCGGGGAGCTGTTTTTT. Translated, it gives CASSSRPGTGELFF. Full variable domain (remainder filled in from reference TRBV7-3 and TRBJ2-2): GAGVSQTPSNKVTEKGKYVELRCDPISGHTALYWYRQSLGQGPEFLIYFQGTGAADDSGLPNDRFFAVRPEGSVSTLKIQRTERGDSAVYLCASSSRPGTGELFFGEGSRLTVL.

The chain combines TRBV28 with TRBJ2-3; D is possibly TRBD2 (5 bases). The CDR3 runs to 15 residues. Germline CDR1 is MDHEN and CDR2 is SYDVKM. Trimming stripped 6 bases from V and 3 bases from J, with 16 bases between. This chain's CDR3 is CASSPQGLATDTQYF. CDR3 nucleotides: TGTGCCAGCAGCCCCCAAGGACTTGCGACAGATACGCAGTATTTT.

The V call is TRBV30, the J call TRBJ1-2; D perhaps matches TRBD1 (5 bases). CDR3 length: 13 amino acids. The germline CDR1 and CDR2 sequences are GTSNPN and SVGIG (reference sequence). V lost 0 bases and J 4 bases, leaving 9 bases between the germline ends. The CDR3, as DNA: TGTGCCTGGAGTGTTCAGGGACTCTATGGCTACACCTTC. The encoded protein is CAWSVQGLYGYTF. Full variable domain (outside the CDR3, taken from reference TRBV30 and TRBJ1-2): SQTIHQWPATLVQPVGSPLSLECTVEGTSNPNLYWYRQAAGRGLQLLFYSVGIGQISSEVPQNLSASRPQDRQFILSSKKLLLSDSGFYLCAWSVQGLYGYTFGSGTRLTVV.

The genes are TRBV7-3 and TRBJ2-2, with TRBD2 as a possible D gene (6 bases). The germline CDR1 and CDR2 sequences are SGHTA and FQGTGA. This CDR3 has 14 residues. The ends were cut back, 5 bases at V and 8 bases at J, with 15 bases in the middle. Written as DNA, the CDR3 is TGTGCCAGCAGCCCCGGGACTGGAGGTGGGGAGCTGTTTTTT. Its protein product is CASSPGTGGGELFF.

V usage is TRBV6-5 and J usage is TRBJ2-1; 9 positions agree with TRBD1. V shed 0 bases, J shed 12 bases, and the junction held 3 bases outside the gene matches. This CDR3 spans 13 amino acids. CDR1 is MNHEY, CDR2 SVGAGI, per germline. CDR3 residues: CASSYSDRGRQFF. CDR3 nucleotides: TGTGCCAGCAGTTACTCGGACAGGGGACGGCAGTTCTTC.

The chain employs TRBV6-6 and TRBJ1-1, with a tentative D call TRBD1 (5 bases). V dropped 5 bases and J dropped 3 bases, with 16 bases sitting between them. CDR1 is MNHNY and CDR2 is SVGAGI in the germline V gene (reference sequence). There are 15 residues in the CDR3. DNA for the CDR3: TGTGCCAGCAGTGATTCGGCGGGGGGAGACACTGAAGCTTTCTTT. Its translation: CASSDSAGGDTEAFF.

This clone was recorded once. This CDR3 is CAISEAPERNYNEQFF. The CDR3, as DNA: TGTGCCATCAGTGAGGCCCCAGAACGGAACTACAATGAGCAGTTCTTC. The rearrangement links TRBV10-3 to TRBJ2-1; D remains ambiguous. Trimming took off 2 bases at V and 3 bases at J, with 14 bases between the two ends. This CDR3 contains 16 residues. Germline assignment: CDR1 ENHRY and CDR2 SYGVKD.

J is TRBJ2-3 and V is TRBV9, with 8 bases that match TRBD2. The CDR3 extends over 15 amino acids. Looked up from germline, CDR1 is SGDLS and CDR2 is YYNGEE. J lost 5 bases, V lost 0 bases, and 5 bases had no gene match. As DNA, the CDR3 is TGTGCCAGCAGCGTAGGGCGGGGGGCCATAGATACGCAGTATTTT. Amino acids: CASSVGRGAIDTQYF.

V usage is TRBV2 and J usage is TRBJ1-2; a weak D match, TRBD1 (5 bases). With 6 bases removed from V and 1 base from J, the gap between germline ends came to 9 bases. Germline lookup yields CDR1 SNHLY and CDR2 FYNNEI. The CDR3 has 13 residues. The CDR3 loop reads CASRPDSNYGYTF. CDR3 nucleotides: TGTGCCAGCAGACCCGACAGTAACTATGGCTACACCTTC.

V usage is TRBV12-5 and J usage is TRBJ2-3; possibly TRBD2 for D (6 bases). Germline V gene sequence: CDR1 LGHNT, CDR2 FRNRAP. V lost 5 bases and J 1 base, leaving 10 bases between the germline ends. CDR3 size: 14 residues. The CDR3 region is CASGPGLRTDTQYF. DNA for the CDR3: TGTGCTAGTGGTCCGGGACTTCGCACAGATACGCAGTATTTT. The variable domain in full, completed from reference TRBV12-5 and TRBJ2-3, reads DARVTQTPRHKVTEMGQEVTMRCQPILGHNTVFWYRQTMMQGLELLAYFRNRAPLDDSGMPKDRFSAEMPDATLATLKIQPSEPRDSAVYFCASGPGLRTDTQYFGPGTRLTVL.

The rearrangement joins TRBV3-1 (or the pseudogene TRBV3-2) to TRBJ2-2; TRBD2 aligns across 9 bases. CDR1 and CDR2 from the germline V gene are LGHDT and YNNKEL (reference sequence). The CDR3 contains 16 residues. V lost 4 bases to trimming and J lost 2 bases; unmatched junction nucleotides: 5. As DNA, the CDR3 is TGTGCCAGCAGCCGCTTTCTAGCGGGAAACACCGGGGAGCTGTTTTTT. Its protein product is CASSRFLAGNTGELFF.

V gene TRBV5-8 combines with J gene TRBJ2-7; D gene unclear. Germline assignment: CDR1 SGHTS and CDR2 YDEGEE. The CDR3 has 16 amino acids. The germline V and J ends were trimmed by 0 bases and 0 bases, with 13 bases remaining between them. The DNA for the CDR3 is TGTGCCAGCAGCTTGGCCGTGGGCCGCTACTCCTACGAGCAGTACTTC. It encodes CASSLAVGRYSYEQYF.

V and J are TRBV10-3 and TRBJ1-6; D is unresolved. The CDR3 runs 19 residues. With 0 bases removed from V and 0 bases from J, the gap between germline ends came to 15 bases. Germline assignment: CDR1 ENHRY and CDR2 SYGVKD. The CDR3 DNA sequence: TGTGCCATCAGTGAGTCTAGGGTAGCACCGAGCTCCTATAATTCACCCCTCCACTTT. Residues: CAISESRVAPSSYNSPLHF.

The chain is built from TRBV29-1 and TRBJ1-1, with a possible D match to TRBD1 (6 bases). The CDR3 is made up of 14 amino acids. In germline, CDR1 is SQVTM, CDR2 ANQGSEA. V dropped 7 bases and J dropped 0 bases, with 15 bases sitting between them. The CDR3 nucleotides are TGCAGCGCCGCAGGACAGACACTGAACACTGAAGCTTTCTTT. Translated, it gives CSAAGQTLNTEAFF.

The CDR3 protein is CASSEEGPAVGAFF. CDR3 in DNA: TGTGCCAGCAGTGAAGAGGGTCCGGCTGTTGGGGCTTTCTTT. The V and J genes are TRBV2 and TRBJ1-1; D is undetermined. The germline gives CDR1 SNHLY, CDR2 FYNNEI. Trimming removed 1 base from V and 11 bases from J, with 17 bases in between. The CDR3 length is 14 residues.

This clone was observed a single time. J is TRBJ2-4 and V is TRBV4-1, with D uncertain. V dropped 4 bases and J dropped 0 bases, with 13 bases sitting between them. CDR3 length: 16 amino acids. Germline lookup yields CDR1 MGHRA and CDR2 YSYEKL. In DNA form, the CDR3 reads TGCGCCAGCAGCCCTTGGACGGATCTAGCCAAAAACATTCAGTACTTC. Translation: CASSPWTDLAKNIQYF.

This chain connects TRBV9 to TRBJ2-1, with D possibly called TRBD1 or TRBD2 (6 bases each). There are 17 residues in the CDR3. CDR1 SGDLS and CDR2 YYNGEE come from the germline V gene. The V gene lost 4 bases and the J gene lost 9 bases, with 26 bases spanning the gap. This chain's CDR3 is CASSPRWGALGSIEQFF. In nucleotides, the CDR3 is TGTGCCAGCAGCCCTAGGTGGGGGGCGTTAGGTTCAATTGAGCAGTTCTTC.

The table lists this clone with a few counts. The rearrangement joins TRBV4-2 to TRBJ1-1; 7 bases are shared with TRBD1. V was pared by 3 bases and J by 6 bases, with 7 bases of the junction left unmatched. The CDR3 spans 14 residues. Germline V gene sequence: CDR1 LGHNA, CDR2 YNFKEQ. The CDR3 coding sequence is TGTGCCAGCAGCCATGACAGGGCGGACGCTGAAGCTTTCTTT. It yields the protein CASSHDRADAEAFF.

Written as DNA, the CDR3 is TGTGCCAGCAGTTACTCGGGCTGGACTTTGACCTACGAGCAGTACTTC. Translated, it gives CASSYSGWTLTYEQYF. The rearrangement joins TRBV6-6 to TRBJ2-7, with a tentative D call TRBD2 (5 bases). Trimming removed 0 bases at V and 2 bases at J, with 14 bases between. There are 16 residues in the CDR3. Germline lookup yields CDR1 MNHNY and CDR2 SVGAGI (reference sequence).

This clone was seen a few times. This chain connects TRBV28 to TRBJ2-1, with TRBD1 identical over 10 bases. This CDR3 is built from 12 residues. V lost 3 bases, J lost 14 bases, and 4 bases stayed unmatched. Germline CDR1 reads MDHEN; CDR2 reads SYDVKM. In DNA form, the CDR3 reads TGTGCCAGCAGTTTTATAGGACAGGGGGAGTTCTTC. Translation: CASSFIGQGEFF.

The chain is built from TRBV10-3 and TRBJ2-3, with D perhaps assigned TRBD1 or TRBD2 (5 bases each). Trimming took off 6 bases at V and 3 bases at J, with 19 bases between the two ends. There are 16 residues in the CDR3. CDR1 is ENHRY, CDR2 SYGVKD, per germline. The CDR3 DNA is TGTGCCATCAGGGGGGATGGGGGTTGGGGAACAGATACGCAGTATTTT. It encodes CAIRGDGGWGTDTQYF.

This chain uses TRBV12-5 with TRBJ1-2; maybe TRBD1 (6 bases). Germline CDR1 is LGHNT and CDR2 is FRNRAP. The CDR3 covers 13 residues. V lost 7 bases and J 4 bases, leaving 13 bases between the germline ends. The CDR3 coding sequence is TGTGCTAGTGCCTGGGAGGGGGGCTATGGCTACACCTTC. Its translation: CASAWEGGYGYTF.

This chain uses TRBV29-1 with TRBJ2-2; 8 bases are a match to TRBD1. Germline-derived CDR1 and CDR2 are SQVTM and ANQGSEA. This CDR3 spans 14 amino acids. Germline trimming cut 4 bases from V and 5 bases from J; bases unmatched to any gene: 6. CDR3 loop: CSVVTGQATGELFF. CDR3 in DNA: TGCAGCGTTGTCACGGGACAGGCGACCGGGGAGCTGTTTTTT.

This chain joins TRBV6-5 and TRBJ2-5; maybe TRBD2 (6 bases). With 6 bases removed from V and 1 base from J, the gap between germline ends came to 9 bases. CDR1 MNHEY and CDR2 SVGAGI come from the germline V gene. There are 13 residues in the CDR3. DNA for the CDR3: TGTGCCAGCAGCCAGGGACTCCAAGAGACCCAGTACTTC. Protein product: CASSQGLQETQYF.

This clone was counted a single time. The genes are TRBV3-1 (or the pseudogene TRBV3-2) and TRBJ2-1, with 10 nucleotides matching TRBD2. Trimming took 0 bases from V and 1 from J; bases not matched to a gene: 9. The CDR3 contains 19 residues. CDR1 LGHDT and CDR2 YNNKEL come from the germline V gene (reference sequence). The CDR3 here is CASSQEGPTSGESYNEQFF. DNA of the CDR3: TGTGCCAGCAGCCAAGAGGGTCCCACTAGCGGGGAATCCTACAATGAGCAGTTCTTC.

The rearrangement uses TRBV3-1 (or the pseudogene TRBV3-2) and TRBJ1-5; D unresolved. The V end was cut by 0 bases, the J end by 6 bases, with 6 bases between. The CDR3 has 13 amino acids. Germline lookup yields CDR1 LGHDT and CDR2 YNNKEL (reference sequence). CDR3 region: CASSQEGGQPQHF. The CDR3 nucleotides are TGTGCCAGCAGCCAAGAGGGTGGTCAGCCCCAGCATTTT.

The genes are TRBV3-1 (or the pseudogene TRBV3-2) and TRBJ2-7; D uncertain. The V gene's germline CDR1 is LGHDT and CDR2 YNNKEL (reference sequence). Trimming took off 0 bases at V and 2 bases at J, with 11 bases between the two ends. The CDR3 spans 15 residues. The CDR3 coding sequence is TGTGCCAGCAGCCAAGACGCTACGGGTACCTACGAGCAGTACTTC. It yields the protein CASSQDATGTYEQYF.

The V call is TRBV19, the J call TRBJ2-7; 8 bases align to TRBD1. CDR3 size: 14 residues. The ends lost 4 bases at V and 2 bases at J; junction bases unmatched: 4. Germline assignment: CDR1 LNHDA and CDR2 SQIVND (reference sequence). The CDR3 DNA reads TGTGCCAGTAGTACTGGACAGGGCCCCTACGAGCAGTACTTC. Its protein product is CASSTGQGPYEQYF.

This clone was detected only once. The rearrangement links TRBV24-1 to TRBJ1-1; the D is unclear. With 8 bases removed from V and 4 bases from J, the gap between germline ends came to 7 bases. CDR3 length: 11 residues. In germline, CDR1 is KGHDR, CDR2 SFDVKD. The CDR3 DNA follows: TGTGCCACCAATAAGGGCACTGAAGCTTTCTTT. This gives the protein CATNKGTEAFF.